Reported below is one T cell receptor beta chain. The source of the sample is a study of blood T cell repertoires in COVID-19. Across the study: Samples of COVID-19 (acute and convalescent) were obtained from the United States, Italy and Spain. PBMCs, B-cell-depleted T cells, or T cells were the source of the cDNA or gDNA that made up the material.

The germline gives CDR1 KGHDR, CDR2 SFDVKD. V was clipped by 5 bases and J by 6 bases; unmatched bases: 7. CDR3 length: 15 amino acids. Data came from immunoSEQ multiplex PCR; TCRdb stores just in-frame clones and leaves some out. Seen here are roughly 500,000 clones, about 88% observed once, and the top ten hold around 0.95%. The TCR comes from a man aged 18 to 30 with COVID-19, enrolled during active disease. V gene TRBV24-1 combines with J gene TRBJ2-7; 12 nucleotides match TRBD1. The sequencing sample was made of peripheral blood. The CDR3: CATSVAGTGGVEQYF. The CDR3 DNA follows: TGTGCCACCAGTGTTGCCGGGACAGGGGGCGTCGAGCAGTACTTC.